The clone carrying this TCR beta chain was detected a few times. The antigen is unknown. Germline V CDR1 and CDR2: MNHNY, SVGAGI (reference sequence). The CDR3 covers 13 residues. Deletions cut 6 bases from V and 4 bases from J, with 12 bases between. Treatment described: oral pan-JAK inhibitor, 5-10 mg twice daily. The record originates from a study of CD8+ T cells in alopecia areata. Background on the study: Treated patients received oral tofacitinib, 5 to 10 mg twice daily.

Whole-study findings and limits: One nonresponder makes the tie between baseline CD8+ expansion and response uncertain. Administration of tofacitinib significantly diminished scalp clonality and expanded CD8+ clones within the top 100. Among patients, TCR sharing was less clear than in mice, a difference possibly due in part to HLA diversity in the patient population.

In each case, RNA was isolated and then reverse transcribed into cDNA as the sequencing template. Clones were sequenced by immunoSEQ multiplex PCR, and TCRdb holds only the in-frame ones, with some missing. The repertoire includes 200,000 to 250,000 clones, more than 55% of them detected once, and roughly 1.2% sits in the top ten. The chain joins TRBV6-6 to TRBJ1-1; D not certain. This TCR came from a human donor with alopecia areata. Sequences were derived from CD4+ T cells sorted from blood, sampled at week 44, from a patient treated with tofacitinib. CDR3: CASSPQIVTEAFF. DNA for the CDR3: TGTGCCAGCAGCCCCCAGATCGTCACTGAAGCTTTCTTT.